This T cell receptor beta chain was captured in a study of Ad26.COV2.S vaccination and SARS-CoV-2 variants. CDR1 is KGHDR and CDR2 is SFDVKD in the germline V gene. The CDR3 has 16 residues. J gave up 5 bases and V 4 bases, and 6 bases lay outside the gene matches. Method: immunoSEQ multiplex PCR; TCRdb's copy keeps in-frame clones and lacks some. Counted here are 300,000 to 350,000 clones, approximately 90% occurring once; the ten biggest clones make up 6.4%. Treatment described: roughly 18 received Ad26.COV2.S at low or high dose, single or two shots; about 5 received placebo; per-sample allocation not given. Sampling was done on day 63 after the first vaccine or placebo injection. This vaccine is an Ad26 vector that expresses the Wuhan-strain SARS-CoV-2 spike. On this clone: Antigen specificity is unknown.

General study results and limits: Overall T cell responses may have been underestimated by the analyses of TCR breadth and depth.

The chain joins TRBV24-1 to TRBJ2-1; 11 bases match TRBD1. The clonotype was recovered from a person aged 18-60 years who received the Ad26.COV2.S COVID-19 vaccine or a placebo. Specimen: peripheral blood, collected in a trial of Ad26.COV2.S vaccine versus placebo. CDR3 coding DNA: TGTGCCACCAGTGACTACGGGACAGGGGGAGACAATGAGCAGTTCTTC. This gives the protein CATSDYGTGGDNEQFF.